This T cell receptor beta chain was profiled in a study of T cell responses to AZD1222 COVID-19 vaccine. The germline CDR1 and CDR2 sequences are MNHEY and SMNVEV (reference sequence). There are 14 residues in the CDR3. The V and J ends lost 4 bases and 6 bases respectively, with 13 bases between them. Measured with immunoSEQ multiplex PCR; TCRdb has only the in-frame clones, and not every one. The data contain about 140,000 clones, 70% to 90% of them singletons. The V call is TRBV27, the J call TRBJ1-5; D call uncertain. The receptor was derived from an adult in good health. The specimen was peripheral blood, collected on day 0 of AZD1222 vaccination. The CDR3 loop is CASSWAGGSQPQHF. The CDR3 DNA sequence: TGTGCCAGCAGTTGGGCAGGTGGAAGTCAGCCCCAGCATTTT.